What follows are 11 T cell receptor beta chains derived from one specimen sequenced in a study of shared clonotypes between healthy human individuals. The protocol was immunoSEQ multiplex PCR, while the TCRdb copy is restricted to in-frame clones and leaves out a portion. Of about 730,000 clones in the sample, around 77% were seen once. Sequencing was done on a sample of memory CD4+ T cells sorted from blood. Subset in this sample: CD45RA-negative fraction. The source is a woman in her 30s in good health.

The chain combines TRBV5-1 with TRBJ2-3; possibly TRBD2 for D (5 bases). Germline V gene data show CDR1 as SGHRS and CDR2 as YFSETQ. The CDR3 contains 13 residues. Trimming left V 4 bases short and J 5 bases short, with 11 bases between. The CDR3 DNA is TGCGCCAGCAGCCGGGGTTCTGGAGATACGCAGTATTTT. It yields the protein CASSRGSGDTQYF.

V and J are TRBV27 and TRBJ2-7, with TRBD2 matching 9 bases. The J segment lost 3 bases and the V segment lost 7 bases, leaving 7 bases of the junction unmatched. The germline gives CDR1 MNHEY, CDR2 SMNVEV (reference sequence). This CDR3 has 14 amino acids. In DNA, the CDR3 is TGTGCCAGCACCTCCCTAGCGGGGCACTACGAGCAGTACTTC. Amino acids: CASTSLAGHYEQYF.

V gene TRBV7-6 combines with J gene TRBJ2-7; TRBD1 matches at 9 bases. The CDR3 spans 17 residues. Germline CDR1 SGHVS, CDR2 FNYEAQ. The V gene end was trimmed by 5 bases and the J gene end by 2 bases; junction bases not matched to a gene: 13. In nucleotides, the CDR3 is TGTGCCAGCAGCCCGGGACAGGGAATAAGCGGGACCTACGAGCAGTACTTC. Its protein is CASSPGQGISGTYEQYF.

The chain joins TRBV5-6 to TRBJ2-5; perhaps TRBD2 as D (6 bases). Deletions cut 2 bases from V and 5 bases from J, with 13 bases between. In germline, CDR1 is SGHDT, CDR2 YYEEEE. The CDR3 consists of 14 residues. The CDR3 nucleotides read TGTGCCAGCAGCTTCCCGGGAGCTAGGGAGACCCAGTACTTC. Translating gives CASSFPGARETQYF.

The chain combines TRBV6-5 with TRBJ1-3; no definite D call. The V end was cut by 2 bases, the J end by 0 bases, with 8 bases between. This CDR3 spans 15 amino acids. CDR1 and CDR2 from the germline V gene are MNHEY and SVGAGI. The CDR3 region is CASSYTRSSGNTIYF. The CDR3 DNA is TGTGCCAGCAGTTACACACGCAGCTCTGGAAACACCATATATTTT.

The chain joins TRBV19 to TRBJ1-1; tentative D call: TRBD1 (6 bases). Germline lookup yields CDR1 LNHDA and CDR2 SQIVND (reference sequence). Trimming cost V 7 bases and J 7 bases, with 16 bases left between them. This CDR3 contains 13 residues. The CDR3 coding sequence is TGTGCCAGTAATACATGGGGGGGGCGTGAAGCTTTCTTT. It yields the protein CASNTWGGREAFF.

The V call is TRBV9, the J call TRBJ2-3; 9 positions match TRBD1. The junction had 5 bases not matched to a gene; V was cut back by 6 bases and J by 3 bases. The CDR3 consists of 14 residues. In germline, CDR1 is SGDLS, CDR2 YYNGEE. CDR3 nucleotide sequence: TGTGCCAGCACCGGGACAGGGAGTACAGATACGCAGTATTTT. Translating gives CASTGTGSTDTQYF.

V is TRBV5-1 and J is TRBJ2-1; TRBD2 is a possible D gene (5 bases). Germline CDR1 and CDR2: SGHRS and YFSETQ. Trimming left V 1 base short and J 0 bases short, with 11 bases between. This CDR3 has 16 residues. The CDR3 region is CASSLSIRGSYNEQFF. For the CDR3, the DNA is TGCGCCAGCAGCTTGTCCATTCGGGGCTCCTACAATGAGCAGTTCTTC.

This clone turned up a few times. The chain combines TRBV4-1 with TRBJ2-7; a weak D match, TRBD2 (5 bases). Germline V lookup: CDR1 MGHRA, CDR2 YSYEKL. V lost 0 bases and J lost 4, with 22 bases in between. The CDR3 extends over 18 amino acids. CDR3 coding DNA: TGCGCCAGCAGCCAAGATTGGCCGGGCGGGTTAATTGGGTACGAGCAGTACTTC. It yields the protein CASSQDWPGGLIGYEQYF.

This clone occurred many times. J is TRBJ1-5 and V is TRBV6-4; D is ambiguous. The CDR3 has 16 residues. Germline CDR1 and CDR2: MRHNA and SNTAGT. Trimming removed 3 bases from V and 2 bases from J, with 14 bases in between. For the CDR3, the DNA is TGTGCCAGCAGTGAGTACCGGATAAGGCGCAATCAGCCCCAGCATTTT. This translates into CASSEYRIRRNQPQHF.

The chain links TRBV28 to TRBJ2-5, with unresolved D. V shed 1 base and J shed 0 bases, with 15 bases lying between them. CDR3 length: 17 amino acids. CDR1 MDHEN and CDR2 SYDVKM come from the germline V gene. CDR3 sequence (DNA): TGTGCCAGCAGTTTATCGGTTAACGGGCCAAACCAAGAGACCCAGTACTTC. This gives the protein CASSLSVNGPNQETQYF.